The rows below give T cell receptor beta chains drawn from one sample of a study of T cell responses to AZD1222 COVID-19 vaccine. Profiling relied on immunoSEQ multiplex PCR, and the TCRdb table lists in-frame clones only, not all of them. The sample includes roughly 66,000 clones, 88% of them seen just once. This sample comprised peripheral blood, obtained 28 days after the second dose of the MenACWY control vaccine. Source of these receptors: an adult who received the MenACWY meningococcal vaccine as a control. CDR3s include the opening cysteine and the closing phenylalanine or tryptophan. The D gene is left open where the match is weak. Some rows have no size entry. The others give once, few or many, or a class for an expanded clone.

size	length	V	J	D	DNA	CDR3
NA	13	TRBV6-5	TRBJ1-4	NA	TGTGCCAGCAGTTACCGTCGGGGGGAAAAACTGTTTTTT	CASSYRRGEKLFF
NA	14	TRBV13	TRBJ2-3	TRBD1	TGTGCCAGCAGAGAGGGGGCCAGCACAGATACGCAGTATTTT	CASREGASTDTQYF
NA	13	TRBV12-3/TRBV12-4	TRBJ2-7	TRBD1	TGTGCCAGCAGTCCGACAGGGTCCTACGAGCAGTACTTC	CASSPTGSYEQYF
NA	18	TRBV7-2	TRBJ2-4	TRBD1	TGTGCCAGCAGCTCAACTTCGGGACAGTTGCTAGCCAAAAACATTCAGTACTTC	CASSSTSGQLLAKNIQYF
once	14	TRBV30	TRBJ1-6	TRBD1	TGTGCCTGGAGTTTCGGGACAGAGAATTCACCCCTCCACTTT	CAWSFGTENSPLHF
NA	13	TRBV19	TRBJ1-2	NA	TGTGCCACTAATCCGGCAGGGATTGGCGGCTACACCTTC	CATNPAGIGGYTF
NA	13	TRBV7-2	TRBJ1-1	NA	TGTGCCAGCAGCTCCCAGGGCCTCACTGAAGCTTTCTTT	CASSSQGLTEAFF
NA	14	TRBV5-6	TRBJ1-1	NA	TGTGCCAGCAGCTTGGCTTGGGCGGAGGCTGAAGCTTTCTTT	CASSLAWAEAEAFF
NA	14	TRBV9	TRBJ1-4	NA	TGTGCCAGCAGCGGCAGGGGAGGCAGTGAAAAACTGTTTTTT	CASSGRGGSEKLFF
NA	16	TRBV15	TRBJ2-3	TRBD2	TGTGCCACCAGCAGAGAAGTTAGCGGGGGGGCAGATACGCAGTATTTT	CATSREVSGGADTQYF
once	13	TRBV30	TRBJ1-4	TRBD1	TGTGCCTGGGCAGGGGGACGGGGTGAAAAACTGTTTTTT	CAWAGGRGEKLFF
NA	14	TRBV5-8	TRBJ2-2	NA	TGTGCCAGCAGCCTGGGACGGTACACCGGGGAGCTGTTTTTT	CASSLGRYTGELFF
NA	15	TRBV9	TRBJ2-2	TRBD2	TGTGCCAGCAGCGTACTAGCGGGAAGGGGAGGGGAGCTGTTTTTT	CASSVLAGRGGELFF
once	14	TRBV11-2	TRBJ2-1	NA	TGTGCCAGCAGCCTCAGGGGTCCTTCCAATGAGCAGTTCTTC	CASSLRGPSNEQFF
once	15	TRBV30	TRBJ2-5	TRBD1	TGTGCCTGGAGTGCCCGTCGGACAGGACAAGAGACCCAGTACTTC	CAWSARRTGQETQYF
NA	11	TRBV27	TRBJ2-7	NA	TGTGCCGCGAAAAGCGGCTACGAGCAGTACTTC	CAAKSGYEQYF
NA	14	TRBV5-1	TRBJ1-1	NA	TGCGCCAGCAGCTTGGAAGGAGGAAGAACTGAAGCTTTCTTT	CASSLEGGRTEAFF
NA	12	TRBV24-1	TRBJ1-3	NA	TGTGCCACCAGTGATTTGAGAAACACCATATATTTT	CATSDLRNTIYF
NA	16	TRBV24-1	TRBJ2-1	TRBD2	TGTGCCACCAGTGATTTTGCCAGCGGGAACTACAATGAGCAGTTCTTC	CATSDFASGNYNEQFF
NA	13	TRBV3-1/TRBV3-2	TRBJ2-5	NA	TGTGCCAGCAGCCCAGCGCAGGGGGAGACCCAGTACTTC	CASSPAQGETQYF
NA	13	TRBV6-4	TRBJ1-5	NA	TGTGCCAGCAGTGAGGTCAGGAGTCAGCCCCAGCATTTT	CASSEVRSQPQHF
NA	14	TRBV19	TRBJ1-2	NA	TGTGCCAGTAGAACACAGGGCTCGGACTATGGCTACACCTTC	CASRTQGSDYGYTF